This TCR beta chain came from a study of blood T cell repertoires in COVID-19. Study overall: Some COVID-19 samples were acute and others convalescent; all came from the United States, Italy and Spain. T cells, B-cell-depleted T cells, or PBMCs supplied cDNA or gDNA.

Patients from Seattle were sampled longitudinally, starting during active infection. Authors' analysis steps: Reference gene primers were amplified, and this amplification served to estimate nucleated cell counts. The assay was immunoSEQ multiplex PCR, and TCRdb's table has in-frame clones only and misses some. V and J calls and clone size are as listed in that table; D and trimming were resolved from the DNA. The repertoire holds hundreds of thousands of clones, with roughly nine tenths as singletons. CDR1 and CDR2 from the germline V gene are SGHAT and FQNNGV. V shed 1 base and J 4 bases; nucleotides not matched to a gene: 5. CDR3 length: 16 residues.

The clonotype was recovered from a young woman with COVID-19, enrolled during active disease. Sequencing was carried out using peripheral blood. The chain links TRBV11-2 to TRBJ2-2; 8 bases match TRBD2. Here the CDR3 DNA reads TGTGCCAGCAGCTTAGCGGGGGGGCGCGTCACCGGGGAGCTGTTTTTT. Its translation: CASSLAGGRVTGELFF.